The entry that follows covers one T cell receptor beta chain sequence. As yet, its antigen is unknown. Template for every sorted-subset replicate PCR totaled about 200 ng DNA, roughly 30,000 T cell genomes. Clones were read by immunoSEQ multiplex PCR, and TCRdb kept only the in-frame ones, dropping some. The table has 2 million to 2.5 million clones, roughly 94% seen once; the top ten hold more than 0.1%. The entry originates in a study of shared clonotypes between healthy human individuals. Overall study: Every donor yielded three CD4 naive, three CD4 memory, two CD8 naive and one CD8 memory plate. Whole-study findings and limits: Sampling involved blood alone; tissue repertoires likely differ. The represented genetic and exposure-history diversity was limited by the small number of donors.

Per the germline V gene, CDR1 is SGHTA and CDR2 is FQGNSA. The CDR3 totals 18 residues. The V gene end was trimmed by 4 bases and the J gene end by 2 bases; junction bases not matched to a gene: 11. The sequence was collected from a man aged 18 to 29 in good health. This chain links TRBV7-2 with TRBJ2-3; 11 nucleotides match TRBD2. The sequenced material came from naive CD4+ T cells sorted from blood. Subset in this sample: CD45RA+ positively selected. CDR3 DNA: TGTGCCAGCAGCTCCGGGACTAGCGGAGTGATTTACACAGATACGCAGTATTTT. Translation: CASSSGTSGVIYTDTQYF.